The clone carrying this TCR beta chain was seen only once. Its antigen is as yet unknown. The data were taken from a study of shared clonotypes between healthy human individuals. Overall study context: Every donor yielded three CD4 naive, three CD4 memory, two CD8 naive and one CD8 memory plate. Study observations and caveats: Generation probabilities of non-shared clonotypes were lower (relative to those shared by all four donors). Among the subsets, naive ones generally showed larger estimated richness than memory ones.

The authors split each subset's genomic DNA evenly across several immunoSEQ plates. Sequencing was performed with immunoSEQ multiplex PCR; in TCRdb, only in-frame clones are kept and a portion is missing. The sample contains around 2.3 million clones, 90% to 96% of which appear only once. J lost 3 bases, V lost 5 bases, and 9 bases had no gene match. The CDR3 covers 15 residues. The V gene's germline CDR1 is KGHSH and CDR2 LQKENI. This TCR came from a man younger than 35 in good health. J is TRBJ2-5 and V is TRBV18; the match to TRBD1 covers 7 bases. The specimen was naive CD4+ T cells sorted from blood. Noted subset: CD45RA+ positively selected. In nucleotides, the CDR3 is TGTGCCAGCTCAACCCGACAGGGCATTGAAGAGACCCAGTACTTC. Its translation is CASSTRQGIEETQYF.